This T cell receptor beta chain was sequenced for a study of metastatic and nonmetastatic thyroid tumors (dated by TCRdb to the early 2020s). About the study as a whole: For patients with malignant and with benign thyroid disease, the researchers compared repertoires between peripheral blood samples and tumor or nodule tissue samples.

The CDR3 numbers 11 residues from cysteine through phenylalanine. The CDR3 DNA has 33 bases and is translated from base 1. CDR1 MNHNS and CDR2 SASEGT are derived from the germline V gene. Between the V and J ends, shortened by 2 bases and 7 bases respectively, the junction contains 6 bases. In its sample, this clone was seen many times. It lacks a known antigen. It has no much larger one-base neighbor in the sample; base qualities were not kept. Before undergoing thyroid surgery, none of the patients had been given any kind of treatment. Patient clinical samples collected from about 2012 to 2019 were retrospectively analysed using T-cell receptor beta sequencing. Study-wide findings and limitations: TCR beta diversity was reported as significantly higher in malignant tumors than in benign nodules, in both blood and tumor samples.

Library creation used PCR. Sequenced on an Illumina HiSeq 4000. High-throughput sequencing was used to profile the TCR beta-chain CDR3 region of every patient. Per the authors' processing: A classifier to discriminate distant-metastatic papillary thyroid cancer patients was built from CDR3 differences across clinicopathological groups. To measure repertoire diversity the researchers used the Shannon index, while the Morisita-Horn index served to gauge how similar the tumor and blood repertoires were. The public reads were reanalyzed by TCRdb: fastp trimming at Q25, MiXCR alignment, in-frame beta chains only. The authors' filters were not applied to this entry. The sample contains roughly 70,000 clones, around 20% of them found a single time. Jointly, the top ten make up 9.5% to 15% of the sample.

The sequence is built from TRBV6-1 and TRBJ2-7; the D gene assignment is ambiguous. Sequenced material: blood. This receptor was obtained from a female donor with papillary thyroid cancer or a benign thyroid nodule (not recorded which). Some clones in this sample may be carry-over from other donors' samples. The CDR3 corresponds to CASSETQEQYF. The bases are TGTGCCAGCAGTGAAACCCAAGAGCAGTACTTC.